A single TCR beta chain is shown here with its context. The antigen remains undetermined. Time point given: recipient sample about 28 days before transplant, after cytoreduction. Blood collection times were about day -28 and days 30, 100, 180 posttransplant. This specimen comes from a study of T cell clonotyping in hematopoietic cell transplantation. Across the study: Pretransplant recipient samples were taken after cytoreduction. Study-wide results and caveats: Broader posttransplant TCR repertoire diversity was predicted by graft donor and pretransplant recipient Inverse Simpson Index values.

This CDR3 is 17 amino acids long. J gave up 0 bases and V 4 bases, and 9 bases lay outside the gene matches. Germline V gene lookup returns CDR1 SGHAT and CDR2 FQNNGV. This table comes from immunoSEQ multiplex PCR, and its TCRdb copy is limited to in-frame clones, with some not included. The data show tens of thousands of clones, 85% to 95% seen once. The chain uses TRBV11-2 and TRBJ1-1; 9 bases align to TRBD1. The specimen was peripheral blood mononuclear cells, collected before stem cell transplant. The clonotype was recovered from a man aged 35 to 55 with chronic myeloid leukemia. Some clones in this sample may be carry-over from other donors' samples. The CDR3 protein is CASSSDRGIFMNTEAFF. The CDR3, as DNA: TGTGCCAGCAGCTCGGACAGGGGAATCTTCATGAACACTGAAGCTTTCTTT.